The present TCR beta chain was sequenced within a study of beta chain features in type 1 diabetes. The V gene's germline CDR1 is KGHSH and CDR2 LQKENI. Trimming removed 3 bases from V and 5 bases from J; junction bases left unmatched: 0. This CDR3 has 12 amino acids. This clone was observed a handful of times. The antigen remains unidentified. Other DNA sequences in the sample encode the same CDR3. Sequenced material consisted of expressed TCRB transcripts (all of the isolated RNA was reverse transcribed). Using immunoSEQ multiplex PCR, the repertoire was profiled, and TCRdb retains in-frame clones only, with some absent. The data hold about 450,000 clones, with over 9.5% observed a single time. Findings and caveats of the study: Any HLA-type effect on TCRB rearrangement remained unresolved here.

The chain links TRBV18 to TRBJ2-7, with 8 bases fitting TRBD1. Material for sequencing was naive CD4+ T cells from blood. This sequence was found in a woman between 18 and 29 years old in good health. CDR3 bases: TGTGCCAGCTCACCGGACAGGGACGAGCAGTACTTC. Encoded protein: CASSPDRDEQYF.